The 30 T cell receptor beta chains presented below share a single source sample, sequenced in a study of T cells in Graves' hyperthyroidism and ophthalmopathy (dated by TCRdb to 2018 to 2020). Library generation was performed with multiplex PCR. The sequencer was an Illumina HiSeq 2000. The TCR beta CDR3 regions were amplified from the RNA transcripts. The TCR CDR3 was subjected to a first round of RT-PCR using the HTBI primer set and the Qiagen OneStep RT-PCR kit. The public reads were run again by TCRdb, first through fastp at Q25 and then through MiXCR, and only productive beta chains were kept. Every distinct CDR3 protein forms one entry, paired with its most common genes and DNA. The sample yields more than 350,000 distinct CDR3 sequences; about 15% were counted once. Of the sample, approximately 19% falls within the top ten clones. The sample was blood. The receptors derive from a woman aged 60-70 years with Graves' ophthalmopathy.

The CDR3 loop is CASSLTTSGSVFSGANVLTF. The CDR3 coding sequence is TGCGCCAGCAGCTTGACAACTAGCGGGAGCGTGTTCTCTGGGGCCAACGTCCTGACTTTC. The genes are TRBV5-1 and TRBJ2-6; TRBD2 matches at 11 bases. Germline values: CDR1 SGHRS, CDR2 YFSETQ. V lost 1 base and J lost 0; bases outside the gene matches: 9. CDR3 length: 20 amino acids. Based on the CDR3 plus reference TRBV5-1 and TRBJ2-6, the full variable domain is KAGVTQTPRYLIKTRGQQVTLSCSPISGHRSVSWYQQTPGQGLQFLFEYFSETQRNKGNFPGRFSGRQFSNSRSEMNVSTLELGDSALYLCASSLTTSGSVFSGANVLTFGAGSRLTVL.

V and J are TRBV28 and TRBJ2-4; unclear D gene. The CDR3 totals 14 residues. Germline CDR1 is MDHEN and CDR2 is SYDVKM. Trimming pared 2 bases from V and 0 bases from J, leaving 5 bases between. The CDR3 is CASSLIIAKNIQYF. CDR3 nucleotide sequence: TGTGCCAGCAGTTTAATTATAGCCAAAAACATTCAGTACTTC.

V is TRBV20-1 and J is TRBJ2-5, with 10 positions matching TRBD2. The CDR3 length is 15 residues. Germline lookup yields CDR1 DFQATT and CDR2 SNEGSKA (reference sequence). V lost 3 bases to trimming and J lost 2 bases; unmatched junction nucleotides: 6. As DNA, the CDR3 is TGCAGTGCTAGCCCAGCGGGAGGGACTCAAGAGACCCAGTACTTC. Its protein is CSASPAGGTQETQYF.

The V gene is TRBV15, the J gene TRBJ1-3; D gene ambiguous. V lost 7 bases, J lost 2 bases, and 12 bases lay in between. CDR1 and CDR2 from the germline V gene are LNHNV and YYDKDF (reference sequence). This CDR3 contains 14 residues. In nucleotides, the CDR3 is TGTGCCACCACCCGACCGGATCCTGGAAACACCATATATTTT. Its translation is CATTRPDPGNTIYF.

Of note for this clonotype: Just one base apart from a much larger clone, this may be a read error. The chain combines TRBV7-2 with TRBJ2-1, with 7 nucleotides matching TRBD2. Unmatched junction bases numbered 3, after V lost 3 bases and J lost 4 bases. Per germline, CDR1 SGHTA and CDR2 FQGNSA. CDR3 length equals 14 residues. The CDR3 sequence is CASSFNGGYNEQFF. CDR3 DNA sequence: TGTGCCAGCAGCTTTAACGGGGGGTACAATGAGCAGTTCTTC.

The CDR3 loop is CASSVDPARGQPQHF. CDR3 in DNA: TGTGCCAGCAGCGTAGACCCGGCTAGGGGCCAGCCCCAGCATTTT. The chain uses TRBV9 and TRBJ1-5, with D possibly TRBD1 on 5 matching bases. V was cut by 0 bases and J by 7 bases, with 14 bases left in between. There are 15 residues in the CDR3. The germline gives CDR1 SGDLS, CDR2 YYNGEE.

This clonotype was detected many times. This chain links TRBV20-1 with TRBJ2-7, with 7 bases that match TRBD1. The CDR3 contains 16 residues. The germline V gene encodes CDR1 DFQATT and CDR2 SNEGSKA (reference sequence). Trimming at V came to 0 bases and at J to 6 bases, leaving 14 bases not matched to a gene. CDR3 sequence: CSARDPGTEEVVEQYF. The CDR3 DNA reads TGCAGTGCTAGAGATCCAGGGACAGAGGAGGTGGTCGAGCAGTACTTC.

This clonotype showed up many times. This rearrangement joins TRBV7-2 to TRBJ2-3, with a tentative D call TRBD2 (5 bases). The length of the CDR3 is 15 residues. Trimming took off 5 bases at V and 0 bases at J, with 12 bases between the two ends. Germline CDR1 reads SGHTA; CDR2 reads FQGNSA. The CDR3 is CASSRQRTSTDTQYF. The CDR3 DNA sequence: TGTGCCAGCAGCCGCCAGAGGACTAGCACAGATACGCAGTATTTT.

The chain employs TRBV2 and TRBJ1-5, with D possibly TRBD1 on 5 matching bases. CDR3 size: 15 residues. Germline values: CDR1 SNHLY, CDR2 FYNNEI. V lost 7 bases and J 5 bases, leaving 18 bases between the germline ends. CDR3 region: CASKAIRQGHQPQHF. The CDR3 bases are TGTGCCAGCAAGGCAATTAGGCAGGGTCATCAGCCCCAGCATTTT.

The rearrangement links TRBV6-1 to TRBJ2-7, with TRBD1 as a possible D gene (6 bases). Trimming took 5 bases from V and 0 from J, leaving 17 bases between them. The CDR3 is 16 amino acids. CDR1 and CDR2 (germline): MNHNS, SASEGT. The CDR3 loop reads CASSPAIGQSSYEQYF. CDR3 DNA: TGTGCCAGCAGTCCGGCCATAGGACAGAGCTCCTACGAGCAGTACTTC.

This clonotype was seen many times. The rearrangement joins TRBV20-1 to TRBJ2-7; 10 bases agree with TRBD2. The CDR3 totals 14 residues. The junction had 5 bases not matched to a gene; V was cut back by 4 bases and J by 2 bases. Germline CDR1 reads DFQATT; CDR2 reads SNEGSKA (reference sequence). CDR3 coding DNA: TGCAGTGCTACCGGACTAGCGGAGCCCTACGAGCAGTACTTC. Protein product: CSATGLAEPYEQYF.

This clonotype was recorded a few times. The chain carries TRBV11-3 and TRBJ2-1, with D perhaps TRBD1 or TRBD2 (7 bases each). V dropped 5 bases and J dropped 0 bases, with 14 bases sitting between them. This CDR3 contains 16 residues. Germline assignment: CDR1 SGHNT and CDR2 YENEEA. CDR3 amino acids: CASSRGGGSSYNEQFF. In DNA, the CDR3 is TGTGCCAGCAGCCGAGGGGGCGGGAGCTCCTACAATGAGCAGTTCTTC.

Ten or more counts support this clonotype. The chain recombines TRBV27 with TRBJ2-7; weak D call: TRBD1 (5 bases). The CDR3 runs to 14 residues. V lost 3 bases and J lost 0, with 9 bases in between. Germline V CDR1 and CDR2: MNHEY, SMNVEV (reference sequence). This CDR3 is CASSFGHRSYEQYF. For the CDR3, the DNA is TGTGCCAGCAGTTTTGGACACCGCTCCTACGAGCAGTACTTC.

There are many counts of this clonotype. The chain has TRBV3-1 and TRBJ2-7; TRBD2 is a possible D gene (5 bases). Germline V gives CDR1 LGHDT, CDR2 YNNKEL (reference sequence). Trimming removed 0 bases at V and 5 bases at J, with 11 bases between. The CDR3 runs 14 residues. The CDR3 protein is CASSQDGLAHEQYF. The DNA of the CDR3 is TGTGCCAGCAGCCAAGATGGCCTAGCTCACGAGCAGTACTTC.

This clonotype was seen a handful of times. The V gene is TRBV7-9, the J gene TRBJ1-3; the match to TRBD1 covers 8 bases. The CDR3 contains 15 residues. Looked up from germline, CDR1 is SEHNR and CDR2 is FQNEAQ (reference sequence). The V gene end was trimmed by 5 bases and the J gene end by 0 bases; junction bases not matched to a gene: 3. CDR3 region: CASSKDRVSGNTIYF. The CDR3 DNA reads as TGTGCCAGCAGCAAGGACAGGGTCTCTGGAAACACCATATATTTT.

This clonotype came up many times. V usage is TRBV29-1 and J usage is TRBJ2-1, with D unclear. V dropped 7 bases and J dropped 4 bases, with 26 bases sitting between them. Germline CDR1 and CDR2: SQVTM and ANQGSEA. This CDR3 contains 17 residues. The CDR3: CSARHPGRPGLYNEQFF. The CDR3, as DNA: TGCAGCGCTCGACACCCTGGACGCCCCGGTTTATACAATGAGCAGTTCTTC.

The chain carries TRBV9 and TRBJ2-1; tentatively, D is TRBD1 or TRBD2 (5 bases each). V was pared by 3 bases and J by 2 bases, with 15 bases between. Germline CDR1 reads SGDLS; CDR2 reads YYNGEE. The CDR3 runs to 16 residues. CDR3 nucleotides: TGTGCCAGCAGCGCCCCTCTCCGGGGCCCCTACAATGAGCAGTTCTTC. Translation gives CASSAPLRGPYNEQFF.

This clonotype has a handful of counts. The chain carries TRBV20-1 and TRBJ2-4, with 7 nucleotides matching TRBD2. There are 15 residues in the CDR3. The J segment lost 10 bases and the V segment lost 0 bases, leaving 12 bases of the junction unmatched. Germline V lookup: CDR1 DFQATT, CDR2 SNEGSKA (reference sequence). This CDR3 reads CSARDYGGSSWIQYF. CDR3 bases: TGCAGTGCTAGAGATTATGGCGGGAGCTCTTGGATTCAGTACTTC.

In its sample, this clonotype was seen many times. CDR3 bases: TGTGCCAGCTCACCGAGCAGGGTAGGCCAGCCCCAGCATTTT. Protein: CASSPSRVGQPQHF. The genes are TRBV18 and TRBJ1-5, with D possibly being TRBD1 (5 bases). Trimming shortened V by 3 bases and J by 7 bases, and 13 bases separated the two germline ends. The length of the CDR3 is 14 residues. Germline CDR1 and CDR2: KGHSH and LQKENI.

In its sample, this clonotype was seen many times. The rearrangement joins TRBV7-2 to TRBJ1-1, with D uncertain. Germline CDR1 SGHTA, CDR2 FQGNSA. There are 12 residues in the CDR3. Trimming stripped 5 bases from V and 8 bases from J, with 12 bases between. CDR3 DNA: TGTGCCAGCAGCCCCCAAAAACTAGAAGCTTTCTTT. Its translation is CASSPQKLEAFF.

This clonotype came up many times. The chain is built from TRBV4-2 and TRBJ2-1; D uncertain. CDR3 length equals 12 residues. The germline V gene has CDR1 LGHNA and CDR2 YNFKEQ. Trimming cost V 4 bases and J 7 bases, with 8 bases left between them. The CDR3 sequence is CASSPTPNEQFF. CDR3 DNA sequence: TGTGCCAGCAGCCCCACTCCGAATGAGCAGTTCTTC.

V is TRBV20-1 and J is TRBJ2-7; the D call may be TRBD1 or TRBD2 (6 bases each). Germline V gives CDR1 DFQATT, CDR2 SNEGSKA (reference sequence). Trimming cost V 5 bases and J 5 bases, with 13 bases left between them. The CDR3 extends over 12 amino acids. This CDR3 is CSAQVGGHEQYF. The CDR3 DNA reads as TGCAGTGCTCAGGTGGGGGGCCACGAGCAGTACTTC.

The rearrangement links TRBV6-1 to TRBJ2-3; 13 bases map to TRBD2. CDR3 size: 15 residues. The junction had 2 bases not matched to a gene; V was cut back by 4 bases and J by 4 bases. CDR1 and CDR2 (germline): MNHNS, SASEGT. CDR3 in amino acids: CASSGTSGRSDTQYF. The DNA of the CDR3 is TGTGCCAGCAGTGGGACTAGCGGGAGATCAGATACGCAGTATTTT.

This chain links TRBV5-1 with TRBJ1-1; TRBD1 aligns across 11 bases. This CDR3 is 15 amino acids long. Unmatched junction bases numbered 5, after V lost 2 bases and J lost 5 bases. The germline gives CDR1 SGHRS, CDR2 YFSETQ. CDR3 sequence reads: CASSLGQGAATEAFF. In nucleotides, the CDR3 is TGCGCCAGCAGCTTAGGACAGGGGGCAGCGACTGAAGCTTTCTTT. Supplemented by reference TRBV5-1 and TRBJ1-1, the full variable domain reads KAGVTQTPRYLIKTRGQQVTLSCSPISGHRSVSWYQQTPGQGLQFLFEYFSETQRNKGNFPGRFSGRQFSNSRSEMNVSTLELGDSALYLCASSLGQGAATEAFFGQGTRLTVV.

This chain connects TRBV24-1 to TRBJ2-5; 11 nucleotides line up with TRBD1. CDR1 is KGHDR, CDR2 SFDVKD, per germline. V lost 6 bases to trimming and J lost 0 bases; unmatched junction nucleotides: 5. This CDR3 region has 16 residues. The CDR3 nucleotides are TGTGCCACCAGTCCTTGGGGACAGGGGGACCAAGAGACCCAGTACTTC. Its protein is CATSPWGQGDQETQYF.

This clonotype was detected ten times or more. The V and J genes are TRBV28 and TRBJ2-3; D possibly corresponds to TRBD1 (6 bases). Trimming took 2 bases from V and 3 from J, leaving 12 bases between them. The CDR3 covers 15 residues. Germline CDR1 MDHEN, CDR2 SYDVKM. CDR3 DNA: TGTGCCAGCAGTTTAGCAATAGGGGGAACAGATACGCAGTATTTT. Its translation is CASSLAIGGTDTQYF.

DNA of the CDR3: TGTGCCAGCTCACTAGAGCCCCCTGGCTCCAGAGAGACCCAGTACTTC. It codes for CASSLEPPGSRETQYF. This chain connects TRBV18 to TRBJ2-5, with D unclear. The CDR3 extends over 16 amino acids. Germline V CDR1 and CDR2: KGHSH, LQKENI. The V end lost 4 bases, the J end lost 4 bases, and 19 bases lay between the germline ends.

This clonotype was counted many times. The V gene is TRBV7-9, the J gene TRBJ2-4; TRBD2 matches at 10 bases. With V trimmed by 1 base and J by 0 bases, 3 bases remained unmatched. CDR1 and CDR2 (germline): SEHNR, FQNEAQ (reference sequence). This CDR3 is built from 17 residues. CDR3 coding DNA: TGTGCCAGCAGCTTAGATTTAGCGGGAGGAGCCAAAAACATTCAGTACTTC. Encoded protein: CASSLDLAGGAKNIQYF.

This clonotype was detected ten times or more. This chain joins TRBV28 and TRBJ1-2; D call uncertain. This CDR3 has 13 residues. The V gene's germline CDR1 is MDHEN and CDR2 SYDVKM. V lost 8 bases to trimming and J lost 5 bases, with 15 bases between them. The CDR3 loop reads CASGVVTSYGYTF. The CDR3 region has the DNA TGTGCCAGCGGAGTAGTGACCAGTTATGGCTACACCTTC.

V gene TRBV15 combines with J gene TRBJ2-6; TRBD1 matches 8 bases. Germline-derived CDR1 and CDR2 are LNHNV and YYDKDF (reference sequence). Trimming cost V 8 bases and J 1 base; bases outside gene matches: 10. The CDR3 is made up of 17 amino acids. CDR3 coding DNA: TGTGCCACCGGGTTTAGGGGACAGGAGTCTGGGGCCAACGTCCTGACTTTC. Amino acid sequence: CATGFRGQESGANVLTF.